These 8 T cell receptor beta chains share one sample of origin, sequenced in a study of blood T cell repertoires in COVID-19. Sequencing was performed with immunoSEQ multiplex PCR; in TCRdb, only in-frame clones are kept and a portion is missing. The repertoire holds around 250,000 clones, with around 83% as singletons. The sequenced material came from peripheral blood. The receptors originated from a young man who had recovered from COVID-19.

This clone has only a few counts. CDR3 sequence (DNA): TGTGCCAGCAGCGCCGGCGGGGGGGCCGGGGAGACCCAGTACTTC. Protein sequence: CASSAGGGAGETQYF. The rearrangement joins TRBV9 to TRBJ2-5; the match to TRBD2 covers 9 bases. The CDR3 is 15 amino acids. Germline loops: CDR1 SGDLS, CDR2 YYNGEE. The V and J ends lost 3 bases and 5 bases, in that order; junction bases with no gene match: 8.

This rearrangement joins TRBV27 to TRBJ1-5; D unclear. Germline lookup yields CDR1 MNHEY and CDR2 SMNVEV (reference sequence). The V and J ends lost 8 bases and 1 base respectively, with 6 bases between them. This CDR3 has 12 amino acids. This chain's CDR3 is CASGRSNQPQHF. Written as DNA, the CDR3 is TGTGCCAGCGGCAGAAGCAATCAGCCCCAGCATTTT.

In nucleotides, the CDR3 is TGTGCCAGCAGCACAGGGGTTTCACCCCTCCACTTT. This encodes CASSTGVSPLHF. The chain employs TRBV25-1 and TRBJ1-6; TRBD1 matches 7 bases. After removal of 6 bases from V and 9 bases from J, the junction contained 2 bases not matched to a gene. This CDR3 is 12 amino acids long. Germline CDR1 is MGHDK and CDR2 is SYGVNS.

The sample holds one count of this clone. The CDR3 region is CASSLPGQGAAFF. The CDR3 nucleotides are TGTGCCAGCAGTTTACCGGGACAGGGGGCCGCTTTCTTT. The rearrangement links TRBV27 to TRBJ1-1; 12 bases agree with TRBD1. CDR3 length: 13 residues. Per germline, CDR1 MNHEY and CDR2 SMNVEV (reference sequence). V was pared by 2 bases and J by 11 bases, with 3 bases of the junction left unmatched.

The CDR3 region has the DNA TGTGCCAGCACTCCTACCCCTGGCGGACAGGAGTTTAATGAAAAACTGTTTTTT. It translates to CASTPTPGGQEFNEKLFF. The genes are TRBV7-8 and TRBJ1-4; 7 nucleotides match TRBD1. This CDR3 contains 18 residues. Germline trimming cut 7 bases from V and 4 bases from J; bases unmatched to any gene: 18. Per germline, CDR1 SGHVS and CDR2 FQNEAQ.

The chain couples TRBV7-2 to TRBJ1-1; the D gene is possibly TRBD1 (5 bases). V gave up 4 bases and J gave up 1 base, with 10 bases separating them. The CDR3 sequence is 14 residues long. In germline, CDR1 is SGHTA, CDR2 FQGNSA. The CDR3 sequence: CASSSGGGNTEAFF. The CDR3 bases are TGTGCCAGCAGCTCCGGGGGGGGGAACACTGAAGCTTTCTTT. Together with reference TRBV7-2 and TRBJ1-1, the CDR3 gives the full variable domain: GAGVSQSPSNKVTEKGKDVELRCDPISGHTALYWYRQSLGQGLEFLIYFQGNSAPDKSGLPSDRFSAERTGGSVSTLTIQRTQQEDSAVYLCASSSGGGNTEAFFGQGTRLTVV.

This chain connects TRBV7-9 to TRBJ1-5, with 7 bases lining up with TRBD1. Trimming at V came to 5 bases and at J to 3 bases, leaving 7 bases not matched to a gene. This CDR3 has 15 amino acids. CDR1 and CDR2 (germline): SEHNR, FQNEAQ (reference sequence). Here the CDR3 DNA reads TGTGCCAGCAGCCCCTTGACAGGGATCAATCAGCCCCAGCATTTT. Amino acids: CASSPLTGINQPQHF. The full variable domain, its missing parts supplied by reference TRBV7-9 and TRBJ1-5, is DTGVSQNPRHKITKRGQNVTFRCDPISEHNRLYWYRQTLGQGPEFLTYFQNEAQLEKSRLLSDRFSAERPKGSFSTLEIQRTEQGDSAMYLCASSPLTGINQPQHFGDGTRLSIL.

V and J are TRBV7-3 and TRBJ1-2; tentatively, D is TRBD1 (5 bases). Germline lookup yields CDR1 SGHTA and CDR2 FQGTGA. This CDR3 is 13 amino acids long. The germline V and J ends were trimmed by 5 bases and 8 bases, with 15 bases remaining between them. CDR3 loop: CASSPGGGGGYTF. Written as DNA, the CDR3 is TGTGCCAGCAGCCCCGGGGGGGGAGGAGGCTACACCTTC.